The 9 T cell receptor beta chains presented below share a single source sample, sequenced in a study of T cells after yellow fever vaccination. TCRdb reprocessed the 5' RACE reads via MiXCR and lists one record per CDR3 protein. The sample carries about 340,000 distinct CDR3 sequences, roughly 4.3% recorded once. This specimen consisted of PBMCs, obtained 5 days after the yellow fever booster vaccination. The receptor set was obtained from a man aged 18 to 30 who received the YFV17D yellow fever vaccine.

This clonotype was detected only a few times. The CDR3 loop reads CASSHPDPFNEQFF. The CDR3 DNA reads TGTGCCAGCAGCCACCCCGACCCCTTCAATGAGCAGTTCTTC. V gene TRBV5-6 combines with J gene TRBJ2-1, with unresolved D. V lost 4 bases to trimming and J lost 6 bases, with 14 bases between them. Germline V lookup: CDR1 SGHDT, CDR2 YYEEEE. The CDR3 extends over 14 amino acids.

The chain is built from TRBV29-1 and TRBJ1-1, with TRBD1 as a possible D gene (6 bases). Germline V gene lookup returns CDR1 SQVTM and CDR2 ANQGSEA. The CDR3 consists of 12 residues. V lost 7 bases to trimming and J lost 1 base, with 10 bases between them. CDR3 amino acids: CSADRSNTEAFF. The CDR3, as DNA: TGCAGCGCTGACAGGTCGAACACTGAAGCTTTCTTT.

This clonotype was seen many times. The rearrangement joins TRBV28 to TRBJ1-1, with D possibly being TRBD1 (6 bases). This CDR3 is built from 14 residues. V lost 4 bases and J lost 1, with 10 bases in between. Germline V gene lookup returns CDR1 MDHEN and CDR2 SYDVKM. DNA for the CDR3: TGTGCCAGCAGTTCCCCGGGACAGAACACTGAAGCTTTCTTT. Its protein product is CASSSPGQNTEAFF.

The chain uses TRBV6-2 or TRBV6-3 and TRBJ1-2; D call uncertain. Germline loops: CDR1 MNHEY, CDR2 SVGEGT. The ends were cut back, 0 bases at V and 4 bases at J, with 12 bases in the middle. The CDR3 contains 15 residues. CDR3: CASSYSPLTVYGYTF. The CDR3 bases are TGTGCCAGCAGTTACTCCCCCCTGACGGTCTATGGCTACACCTTC.

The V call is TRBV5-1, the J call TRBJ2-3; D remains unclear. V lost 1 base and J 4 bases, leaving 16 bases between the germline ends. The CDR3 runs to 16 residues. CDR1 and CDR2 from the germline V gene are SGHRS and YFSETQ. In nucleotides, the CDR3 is TGCGCCAGCAGCTTGTATGCCGGCACGACCTCAGATACGCAGTATTTT. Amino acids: CASSLYAGTTSDTQYF.

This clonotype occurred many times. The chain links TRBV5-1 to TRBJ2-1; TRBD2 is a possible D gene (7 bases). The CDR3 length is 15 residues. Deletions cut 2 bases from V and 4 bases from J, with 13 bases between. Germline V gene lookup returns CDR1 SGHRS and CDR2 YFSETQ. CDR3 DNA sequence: TGCGCCAGCAGCTTAAGGGGGGGACTTTACAATGAGCAGTTCTTC. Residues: CASSLRGGLYNEQFF.

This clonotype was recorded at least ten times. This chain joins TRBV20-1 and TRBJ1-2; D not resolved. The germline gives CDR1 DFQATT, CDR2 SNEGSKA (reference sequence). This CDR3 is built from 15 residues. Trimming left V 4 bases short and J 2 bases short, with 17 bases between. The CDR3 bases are TGCAGTGCTAAAGAGGTTGGGTCAGACAACTATGGCTACACCTTC. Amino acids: CSAKEVGSDNYGYTF.

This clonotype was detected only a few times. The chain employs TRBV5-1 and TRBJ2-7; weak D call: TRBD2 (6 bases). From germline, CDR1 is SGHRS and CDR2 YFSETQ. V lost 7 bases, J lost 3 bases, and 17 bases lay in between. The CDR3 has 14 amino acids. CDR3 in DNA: TGCGCCAGCCACCGGGACTCCACGAGCTACGAGCAGTACTTC. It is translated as CASHRDSTSYEQYF.

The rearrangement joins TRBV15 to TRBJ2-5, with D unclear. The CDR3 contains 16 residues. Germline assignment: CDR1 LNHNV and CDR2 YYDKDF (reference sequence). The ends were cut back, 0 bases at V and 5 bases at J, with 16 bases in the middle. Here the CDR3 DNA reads TGTGCCACCAGCAGAGATGGCGGCCGTCGGGCGGAGACCCAGTACTTC. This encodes CATSRDGGRRAETQYF.